This T cell receptor beta chain appears in the sequencing data of a study of T cells in Graves' hyperthyroidism and ophthalmopathy. This CDR3 comprises 13 residues. J was trimmed by 4 bases and V by 5 bases; bases with no gene match: 4. Germline loops: CDR1 MNHNS, CDR2 SASEGT. It was RNA transcripts that yielded the amplified TCR beta CDR3 regions. First-round RT-PCR of the TCR CDR3 relied on the HTBI primer set. MiXCR was run by TCRdb on the multiplex PCR reads, yielding one entry per CDR3 protein. Here the sample spans some 350,000 distinct CDR3 sequences, about a fifth being singletons. The rearrangement uses TRBV6-1 and TRBJ1-1; 7 bases align to TRBD1. This sequence was found in a woman between 18 and 29 years old with Graves' hyperthyroidism. The sample was blood. CDR3 nucleotide sequence: TGTGCCAGCAGTAGGAGGACAGGCACTGAAGCTTTCTTT. Translation gives CASSRRTGTEAFF.